Detailed here is one T cell receptor (beta chain). The data derive from a study of blood T cell repertoires in COVID-19. CDR3 size: 15 residues. Germline V gives CDR1 SEHNR, CDR2 FQNEAQ (reference sequence). V shed 3 bases, J shed 4 bases, and the junction held 3 bases outside the gene matches. Authors' processing steps: Amplified reference gene primers provided the basis for estimating nucleated cell counts. Sequencing used immunoSEQ multiplex PCR; TCRdb keeps in-frame clones, though not all of them. That table supplies the V and J calls and clone size; D and trimming were determined from the DNA. The sample holds around 82,000 clones; 90% are singletons and the top ten take 6% to 7.5%.

Sequenced: peripheral blood. This chain links TRBV7-9 with TRBJ2-1; 10 nucleotides agree with TRBD1. This TCR derives from a human donor in a cohort sampled during active COVID-19. The CDR3 loop reads CASSLEGQGYNEQFF. DNA for the CDR3: TGTGCCAGCAGCTTGGAGGGACAGGGGTACAATGAGCAGTTCTTC.